This T cell receptor (beta chain) originates from a study of vaccination and CD4 T cells after COVID-19. This sample's treatment: approximately nine-day PBMC culture with coronavirus spike peptide pools or control peptides (ViraFEST assay). Trimming at V came to 2 bases and at J to 1 base, leaving 8 bases not matched to a gene. In germline, CDR1 is MDHEN, CDR2 SYDVKM. This CDR3 region has 17 residues. This clonotype was counted a single time. Its antigen is currently unknown. Researchers used the Oncomine TCR Beta short-read assay to sequence DNA from cultured CD4+ T cells. Each CDR3 protein is one row after TCRdb ran MiXCR on the PCR reads. Of more than 9,000 distinct CDR3 sequences listed, roughly 41% are singletons.

The material was CD4+ T cells from blood, cultured in vitro, obtained after SARS-CoV-2 vaccination. The origin of this receptor is a human donor who had recovered from COVID-19. The chain is built from TRBV28 and TRBJ2-1; 7 nucleotides match TRBD2. The CDR3, as DNA: TGTGCCAGCAGTTTACTAGCGGTGGGTCGGTCCTACAATGAGCAGTTCTTC. This encodes CASSLLAVGRSYNEQFF.